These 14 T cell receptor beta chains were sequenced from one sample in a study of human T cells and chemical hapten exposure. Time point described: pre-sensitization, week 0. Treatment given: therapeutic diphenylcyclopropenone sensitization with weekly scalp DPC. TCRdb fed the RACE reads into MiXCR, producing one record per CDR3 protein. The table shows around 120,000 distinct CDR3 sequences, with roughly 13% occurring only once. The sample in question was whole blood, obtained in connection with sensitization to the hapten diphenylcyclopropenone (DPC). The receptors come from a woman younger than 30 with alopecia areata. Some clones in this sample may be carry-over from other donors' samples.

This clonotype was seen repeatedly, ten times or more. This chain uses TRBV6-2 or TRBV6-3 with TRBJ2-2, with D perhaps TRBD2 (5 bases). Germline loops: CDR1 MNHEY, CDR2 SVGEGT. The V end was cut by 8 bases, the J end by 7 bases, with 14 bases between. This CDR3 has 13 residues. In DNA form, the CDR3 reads TGTGCCAGCGCTCGCACGGGGAACGGGGAGCTGTTTTTT. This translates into CASARTGNGELFF.

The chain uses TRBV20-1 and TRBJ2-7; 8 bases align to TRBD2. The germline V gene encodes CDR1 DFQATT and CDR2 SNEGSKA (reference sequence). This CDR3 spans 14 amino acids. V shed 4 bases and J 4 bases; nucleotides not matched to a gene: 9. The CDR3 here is CSAKQRGGVYEQYF. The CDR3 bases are TGCAGTGCTAAACAACGGGGGGGCGTATACGAGCAGTACTTC.

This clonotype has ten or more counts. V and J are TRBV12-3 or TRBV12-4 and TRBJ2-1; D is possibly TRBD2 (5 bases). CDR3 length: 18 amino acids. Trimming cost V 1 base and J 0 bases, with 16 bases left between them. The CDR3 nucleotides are TGTGCCAGCAGTTTAGGCCACTTGAGGGTGAGCTCCTACAATGAGCAGTTCTTC. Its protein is CASSLGHLRVSSYNEQFF.

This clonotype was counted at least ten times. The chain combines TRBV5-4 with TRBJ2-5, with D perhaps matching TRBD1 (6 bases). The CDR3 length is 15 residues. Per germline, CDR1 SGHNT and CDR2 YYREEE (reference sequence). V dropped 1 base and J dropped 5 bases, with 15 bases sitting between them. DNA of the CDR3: TGTGCCAGCAGCTTGCAGGGGACGACTGGGGAGACCCAGTACTTC. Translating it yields CASSLQGTTGETQYF.

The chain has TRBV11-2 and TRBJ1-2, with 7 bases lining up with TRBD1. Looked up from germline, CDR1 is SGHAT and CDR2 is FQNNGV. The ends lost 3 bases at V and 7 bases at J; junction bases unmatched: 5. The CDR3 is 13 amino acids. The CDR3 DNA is TGTGCCAGCAGCTTCCGGGACAGCGCTGGCTACACCTTC. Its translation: CASSFRDSAGYTF.

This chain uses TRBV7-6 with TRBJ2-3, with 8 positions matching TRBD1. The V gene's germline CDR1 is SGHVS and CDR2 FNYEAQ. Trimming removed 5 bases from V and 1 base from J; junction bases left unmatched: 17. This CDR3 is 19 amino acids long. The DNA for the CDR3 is TGTGCCAGCAGCCCTCTCCAGCGCCTGAACAGGGGGGGCACAGATACGCAGTATTTT. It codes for CASSPLQRLNRGGTDTQYF. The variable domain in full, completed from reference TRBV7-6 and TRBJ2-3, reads GAGVSQSPRYKVTKRGQDVALRCDPISGHVSLYWYRQALGQGPEFLTYFNYEAQQDKSGLPNDRFSAERPEGSISTLTIQRTEQRDSAMYRCASSPLQRLNRGGTDTQYFGPGTRLTVL.

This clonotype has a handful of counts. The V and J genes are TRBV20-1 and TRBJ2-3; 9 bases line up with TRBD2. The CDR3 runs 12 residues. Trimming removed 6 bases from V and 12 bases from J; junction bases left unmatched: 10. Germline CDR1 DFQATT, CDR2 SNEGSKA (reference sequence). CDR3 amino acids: CSAIRSGGRQYF. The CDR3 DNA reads TGCAGTGCAATTAGGAGCGGGGGGCGTCAGTATTTT.

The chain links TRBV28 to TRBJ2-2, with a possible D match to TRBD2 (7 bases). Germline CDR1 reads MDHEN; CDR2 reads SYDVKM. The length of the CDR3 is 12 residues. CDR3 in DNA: TGTTCCGTCGGGGGGCGCGTCGGGGAGCTGTTTTTT. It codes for CSVGGRVGELFF.

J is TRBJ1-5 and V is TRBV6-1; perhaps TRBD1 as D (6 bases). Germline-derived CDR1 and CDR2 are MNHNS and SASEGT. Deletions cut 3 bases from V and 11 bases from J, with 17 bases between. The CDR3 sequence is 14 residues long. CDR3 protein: CASSEGGQGSTQHF. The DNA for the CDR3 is TGTGCCAGCAGTGAGGGGGGACAAGGATCGACCCAGCATTTT.

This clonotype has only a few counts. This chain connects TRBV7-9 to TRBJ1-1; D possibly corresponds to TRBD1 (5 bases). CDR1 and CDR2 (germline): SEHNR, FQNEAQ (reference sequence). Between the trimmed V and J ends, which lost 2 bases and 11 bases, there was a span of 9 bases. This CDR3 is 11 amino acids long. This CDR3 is CASSLRGRAFF. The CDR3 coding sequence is TGTGCCAGCAGCTTAAGGGGTAGGGCTTTCTTT.

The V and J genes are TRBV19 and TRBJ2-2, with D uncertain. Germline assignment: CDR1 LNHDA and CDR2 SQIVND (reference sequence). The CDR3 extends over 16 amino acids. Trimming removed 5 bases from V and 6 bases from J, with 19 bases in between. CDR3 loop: CASSDAEGRWAGELFF. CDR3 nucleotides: TGTGCCAGTAGTGATGCAGAAGGACGGTGGGCCGGGGAGCTGTTTTTT.

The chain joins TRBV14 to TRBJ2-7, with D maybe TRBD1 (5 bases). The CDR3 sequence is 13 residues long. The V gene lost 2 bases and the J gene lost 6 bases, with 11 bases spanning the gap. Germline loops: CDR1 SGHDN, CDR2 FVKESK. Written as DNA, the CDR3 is TGTGCCAGCAGCCAACGAGGCAGGGCCGAGCAGTACTTC. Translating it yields CASSQRGRAEQYF.

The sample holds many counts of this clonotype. The CDR3 reads CASSLSARANEKLFF. The CDR3 DNA follows: TGTGCCAGCAGTCTCTCGGCTAGGGCTAATGAAAAACTGTTTTTT. The chain links TRBV12-3 or TRBV12-4 to TRBJ1-4; D is ambiguous. This CDR3 contains 15 residues. Between the trimmed V and J ends, which lost 5 bases and 3 bases, there was a span of 13 bases.

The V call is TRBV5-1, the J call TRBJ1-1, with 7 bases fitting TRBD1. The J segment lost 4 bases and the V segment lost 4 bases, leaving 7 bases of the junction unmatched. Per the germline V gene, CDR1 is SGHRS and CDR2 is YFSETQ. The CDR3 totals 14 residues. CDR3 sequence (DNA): TGCGCCAGCAGCAACAGGGGCCGGAGCACTGAAGCTTTCTTT. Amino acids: CASSNRGRSTEAFF.